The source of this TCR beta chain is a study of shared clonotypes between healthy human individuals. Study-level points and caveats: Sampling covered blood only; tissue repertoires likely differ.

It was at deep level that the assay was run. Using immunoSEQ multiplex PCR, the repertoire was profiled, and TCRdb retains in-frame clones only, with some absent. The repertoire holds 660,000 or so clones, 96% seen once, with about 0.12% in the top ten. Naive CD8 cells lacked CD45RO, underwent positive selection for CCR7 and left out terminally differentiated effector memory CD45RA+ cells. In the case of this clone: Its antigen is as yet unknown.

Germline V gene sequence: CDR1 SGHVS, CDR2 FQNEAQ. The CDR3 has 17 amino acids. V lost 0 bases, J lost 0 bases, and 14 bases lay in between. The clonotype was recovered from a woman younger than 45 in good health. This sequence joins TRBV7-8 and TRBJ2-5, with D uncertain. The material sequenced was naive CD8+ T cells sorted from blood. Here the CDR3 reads CASSLATTLLYQETQYF. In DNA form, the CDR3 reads TGTGCCAGCAGCTTAGCCACAACCTTATTGTACCAAGAGACCCAGTACTTC.